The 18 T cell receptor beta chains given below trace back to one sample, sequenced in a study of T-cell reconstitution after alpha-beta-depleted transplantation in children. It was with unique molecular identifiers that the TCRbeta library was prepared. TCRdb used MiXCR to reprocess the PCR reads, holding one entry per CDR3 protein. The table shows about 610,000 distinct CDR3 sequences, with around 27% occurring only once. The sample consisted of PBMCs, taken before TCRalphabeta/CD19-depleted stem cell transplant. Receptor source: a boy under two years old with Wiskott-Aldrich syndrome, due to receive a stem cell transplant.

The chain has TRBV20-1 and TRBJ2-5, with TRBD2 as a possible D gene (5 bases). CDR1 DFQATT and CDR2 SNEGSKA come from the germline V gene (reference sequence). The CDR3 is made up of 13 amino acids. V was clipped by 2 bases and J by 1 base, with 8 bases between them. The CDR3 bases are TGCAGTGCTAGACGGGGAACCCAAGAGACCCAGTACTTC. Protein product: CSARRGTQETQYF.

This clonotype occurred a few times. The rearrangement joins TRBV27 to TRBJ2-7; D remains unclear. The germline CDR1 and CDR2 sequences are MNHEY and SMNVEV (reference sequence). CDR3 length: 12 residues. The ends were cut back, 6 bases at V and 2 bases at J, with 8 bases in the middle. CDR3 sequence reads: CASSPTPYEQYF. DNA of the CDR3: TGTGCCAGCAGCCCCACCCCCTACGAGCAGTACTTC.

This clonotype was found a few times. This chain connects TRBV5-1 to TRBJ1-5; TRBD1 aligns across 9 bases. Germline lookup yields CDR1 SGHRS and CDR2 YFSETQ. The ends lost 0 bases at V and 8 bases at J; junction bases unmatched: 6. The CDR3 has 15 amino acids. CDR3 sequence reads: CASSLGGQGVEPQHF. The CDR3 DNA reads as TGCGCCAGCAGCTTGGGGGGACAGGGTGTGGAGCCCCAGCATTTT.

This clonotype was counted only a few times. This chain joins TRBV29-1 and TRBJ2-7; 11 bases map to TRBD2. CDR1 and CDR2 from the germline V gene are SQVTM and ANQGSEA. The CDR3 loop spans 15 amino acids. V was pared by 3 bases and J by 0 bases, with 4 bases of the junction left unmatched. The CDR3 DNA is TGCAGCGTTGAGGGGCTAGCGGGAGGCTCCTACGAGCAGTACTTC. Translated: CSVEGLAGGSYEQYF.

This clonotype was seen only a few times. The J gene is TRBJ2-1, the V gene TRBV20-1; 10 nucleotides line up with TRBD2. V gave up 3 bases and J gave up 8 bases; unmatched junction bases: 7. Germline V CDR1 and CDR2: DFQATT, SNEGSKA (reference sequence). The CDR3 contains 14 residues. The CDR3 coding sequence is TGCAGTGCTAGTCGGGCTAGCGGGAGCCATGAGCAGTTCTTC. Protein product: CSASRASGSHEQFF.

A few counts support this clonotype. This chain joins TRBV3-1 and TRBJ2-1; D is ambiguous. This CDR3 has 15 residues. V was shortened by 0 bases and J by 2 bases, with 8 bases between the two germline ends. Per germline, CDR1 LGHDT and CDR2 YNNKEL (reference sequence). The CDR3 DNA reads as TGTGCCAGCAGCCAAGAAGGCGGAGCCTACAATGAGCAGTTCTTC. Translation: CASSQEGGAYNEQFF.

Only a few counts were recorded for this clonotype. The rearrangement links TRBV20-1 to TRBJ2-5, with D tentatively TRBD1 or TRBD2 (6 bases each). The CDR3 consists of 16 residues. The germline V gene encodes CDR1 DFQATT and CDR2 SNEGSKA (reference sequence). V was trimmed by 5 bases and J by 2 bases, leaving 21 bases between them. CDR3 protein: CSARPRGPQGQETQYF. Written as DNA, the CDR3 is TGCAGTGCTCGCCCTCGGGGGCCTCAAGGTCAAGAGACCCAGTACTTC.

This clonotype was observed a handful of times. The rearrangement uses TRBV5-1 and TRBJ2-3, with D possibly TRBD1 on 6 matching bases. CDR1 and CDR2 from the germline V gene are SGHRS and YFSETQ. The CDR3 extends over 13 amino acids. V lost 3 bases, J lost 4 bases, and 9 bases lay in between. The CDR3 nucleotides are TGCGCCAGCAGCTACGGACAGCCAGATACGCAGTATTTT. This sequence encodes CASSYGQPDTQYF.

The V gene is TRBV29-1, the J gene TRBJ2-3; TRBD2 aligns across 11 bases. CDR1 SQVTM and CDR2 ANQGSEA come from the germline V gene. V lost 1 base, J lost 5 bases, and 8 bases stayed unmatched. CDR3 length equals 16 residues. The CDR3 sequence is CSVEGLVLAGGDTQYF. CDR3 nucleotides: TGCAGCGTTGAAGGGTTGGTGCTAGCGGGAGGAGATACGCAGTATTTT.

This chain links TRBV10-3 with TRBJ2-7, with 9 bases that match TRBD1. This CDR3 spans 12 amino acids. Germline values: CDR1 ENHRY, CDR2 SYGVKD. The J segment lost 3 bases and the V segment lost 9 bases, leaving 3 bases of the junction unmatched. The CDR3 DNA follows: TGTGCCATTGCGGGACAGGGCTACGAGCAGTACTTC. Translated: CAIAGQGYEQYF.

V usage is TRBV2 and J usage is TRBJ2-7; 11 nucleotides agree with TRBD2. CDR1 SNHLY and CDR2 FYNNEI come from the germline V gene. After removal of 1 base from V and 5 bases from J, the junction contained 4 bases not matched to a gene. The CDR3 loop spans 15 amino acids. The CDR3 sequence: CASSEVTSGTNEQYF. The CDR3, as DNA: TGTGCCAGCAGTGAAGTGACTAGCGGGACTAACGAGCAGTACTTC.

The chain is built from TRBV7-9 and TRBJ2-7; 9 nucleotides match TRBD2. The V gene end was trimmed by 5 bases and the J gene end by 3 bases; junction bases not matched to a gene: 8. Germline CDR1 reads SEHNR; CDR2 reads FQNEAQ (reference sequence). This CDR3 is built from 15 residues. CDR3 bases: TGTGCCAGCAGCATACCAAGCGGGAGGCTCTACGAGCAGTACTTC. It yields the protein CASSIPSGRLYEQYF.

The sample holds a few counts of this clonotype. The CDR3 here is CASSIGQGVGELFF. CDR3 coding DNA: TGTGCCAGCAGCATAGGACAGGGTGTCGGGGAGCTGTTTTTT. This sequence joins TRBV28 and TRBJ2-2, with TRBD1 matching over 8 bases. The germline V gene has CDR1 MDHEN and CDR2 SYDVKM. The V gene end was trimmed by 6 bases and the J gene end by 7 bases; junction bases not matched to a gene: 7. This CDR3 spans 14 amino acids.

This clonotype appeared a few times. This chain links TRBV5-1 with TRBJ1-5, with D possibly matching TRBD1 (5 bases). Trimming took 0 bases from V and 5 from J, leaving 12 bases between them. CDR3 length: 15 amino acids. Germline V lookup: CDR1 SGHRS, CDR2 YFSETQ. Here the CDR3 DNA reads TGCGCCAGCAGCTTGGGTGAGGGACCGTATCAGCCCCAGCATTTT. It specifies CASSLGEGPYQPQHF.

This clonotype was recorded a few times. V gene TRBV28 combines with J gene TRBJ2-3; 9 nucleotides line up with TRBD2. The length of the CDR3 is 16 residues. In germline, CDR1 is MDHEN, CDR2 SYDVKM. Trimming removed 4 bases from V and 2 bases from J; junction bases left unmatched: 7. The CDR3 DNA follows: TGTGCCAGCAGTTCATCGACTAGCGGATACACAGATACGCAGTATTTT. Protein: CASSSSTSGYTDTQYF.

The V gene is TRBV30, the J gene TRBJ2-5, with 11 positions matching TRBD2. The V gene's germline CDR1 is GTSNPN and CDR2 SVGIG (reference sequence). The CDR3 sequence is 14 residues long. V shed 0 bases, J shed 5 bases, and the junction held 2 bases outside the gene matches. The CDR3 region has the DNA TGTGCCTGGAGTGTACTAGCGGGAGCTGAGACCCAGTACTTC. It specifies CAWSVLAGAETQYF.

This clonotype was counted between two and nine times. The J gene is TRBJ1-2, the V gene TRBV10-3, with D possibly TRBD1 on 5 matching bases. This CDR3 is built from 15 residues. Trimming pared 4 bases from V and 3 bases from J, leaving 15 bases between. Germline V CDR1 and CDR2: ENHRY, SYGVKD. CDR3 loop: CAISVGLGEDYGYTF. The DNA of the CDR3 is TGTGCCATCAGTGTAGGTTTAGGGGAGGACTATGGCTACACCTTC.

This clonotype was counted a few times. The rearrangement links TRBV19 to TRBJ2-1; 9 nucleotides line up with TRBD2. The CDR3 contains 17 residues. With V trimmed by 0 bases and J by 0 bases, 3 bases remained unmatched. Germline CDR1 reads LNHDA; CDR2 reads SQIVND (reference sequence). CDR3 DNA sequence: TGTGCCAGTAGTATAGATCTTAGCGGGAGCTCCTACAATGAGCAGTTCTTC. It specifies CASSIDLSGSSYNEQFF.